Each of the 8 T cell receptor beta chains below was sequenced from the same sample in a study of blood T cell repertoires in COVID-19. Sequencing was performed with immunoSEQ multiplex PCR; in TCRdb, only in-frame clones are kept and a portion is missing. The sample lists approximately 270,000 clones, 90% occurring once. The sequencing sample was made of PBMCs or T cells enriched from blood (not recorded which). The receptors were sampled from a woman aged 25 to 39 with acute COVID-19.

The J gene is TRBJ2-7, the V gene TRBV6-5; 9 bases are shared with TRBD2. With 6 bases clipped from V and 7 bases from J, the junction kept 10 bases outside the gene matches. The CDR3 sequence is 14 residues long. Germline CDR1 is MNHEY and CDR2 is SVGAGI. CDR3 loop: CASSSGTSLVEQYF. Here the CDR3 DNA reads TGTGCCAGCAGCTCTGGGACTAGCCTCGTAGAGCAGTACTTC.

CDR3 DNA sequence: TGTGCCAGCAGCCAAGCGACTAGCGGGATGGGATACGAGCAGTACTTC. Residues: CASSQATSGMGYEQYF. The chain couples TRBV3-1 (or the pseudogene TRBV3-2) to TRBJ2-7; TRBD2 matches 11 bases. This CDR3 has 16 residues. V was clipped by 1 base and J by 4 bases; unmatched bases: 6. Germline V gene sequence: CDR1 LGHDT, CDR2 YNNKEL (reference sequence).

V gene TRBV28 combines with J gene TRBJ1-1; no clear D. Germline values: CDR1 MDHEN, CDR2 SYDVKM. The CDR3 loop spans 15 amino acids. Trimming stripped 2 bases from V and 0 bases from J, with 10 bases between. CDR3 bases: TGTGCCAGCAGTTTACTTGCGGGGATGAACACTGAAGCTTTCTTT. Amino acids: CASSLLAGMNTEAFF.

V and J are TRBV3-1 (or the pseudogene TRBV3-2) and TRBJ1-4; D unclear. V was pared by 1 base and J by 8 bases, with 2 bases between. The CDR3 loop spans 11 amino acids. The germline gives CDR1 LGHDT, CDR2 YNNKEL (reference sequence). The CDR3 here is CASSQAEKLFF. In DNA, the CDR3 is TGTGCCAGCAGCCAAGCAGAAAAACTGTTTTTT.

This sequence joins TRBV10-3 and TRBJ1-5; TRBD1 agrees at 7 bases. V gave up 0 bases and J gave up 2 bases; unmatched junction bases: 1. From germline, CDR1 is ENHRY and CDR2 SYGVKD. This CDR3 region has 15 residues. This chain's CDR3 is CAISESDRGNQPQHF. The CDR3 region has the DNA TGTGCCATCAGTGAGTCCGACAGGGGCAATCAGCCCCAGCATTTT.

The table lists this clone with a few counts. This chain links TRBV6-2 or TRBV6-3 with TRBJ2-2, with 9 bases identical to TRBD1. The CDR3 is made up of 18 amino acids. V gave up 0 bases and J gave up 0 bases; unmatched junction bases: 5. CDR1 MNHEY and CDR2 SVGEGT come from the germline V gene. In nucleotides, the CDR3 is TGTGCCAGCAGTTACTCGAACGGGACAGGGTCGAACACCGGGGAGCTGTTTTTT. Its translation is CASSYSNGTGSNTGELFF.

The gene calls are TRBV6-1 and TRBJ2-7; 9 bases match TRBD2. CDR3 length: 17 amino acids. V dropped 4 bases and J dropped 1; count of bases not matched to a gene: 11. Germline-derived CDR1 and CDR2 are MNHNS and SASEGT. The CDR3, as DNA: TGTGCCAGCAGTGCGTCGGTAGCGGGAGCCGTTTCCTACGAGCAGTACTTC. Translated: CASSASVAGAVSYEQYF.

The chain combines TRBV7-2 with TRBJ2-7, with 8 bases lining up with TRBD2. Unmatched junction bases numbered 7, after V lost 1 base and J lost 5 bases. The CDR3 runs to 15 residues. CDR1 SGHTA and CDR2 FQGNSA come from the germline V gene. The CDR3 DNA reads as TGTGCCAGCAGCTTAGAGCGGGGGTACCTCGACGAGCAGTACTTC. Protein sequence: CASSLERGYLDEQYF.